The clone carrying this T cell receptor (beta chain) was observed a few times. Antigen: not known. This specimen comes from a study of T-cell reconstitution after alpha-beta-depleted transplantation in children. Study-wide points: Some patients' high day-60 TCRbeta diversity was traced to surviving recipient T cells and thymic progenitors. Newly made T cells mostly supplied T-cell counts and diversity one year after transplant. Several hundred rapidly expanded clones from non-depleted graft cells reportedly supplied alpha-beta T cells about two months post-transplant.

This sample's TCRbeta library carried unique molecular identifier barcodes. From the PCR reads, TCRdb called clonotypes with MiXCR, one entry per CDR3 protein. The sample carries approximately 97,000 distinct CDR3 sequences, about 6.8% recorded once. In germline, CDR1 is MDHEN, CDR2 SYDVKM. Trimming removed 6 bases at V and 0 bases at J, with 16 bases between. CDR3 length: 16 amino acids. The sequence was obtained from a boy between 2 and 10 years old with acute lymphoblastic leukemia, due to receive a stem cell transplant. Sequenced here: PBMCs, sampled before TCRalphabeta/CD19-depleted stem cell transplant. The gene calls are TRBV28 and TRBJ2-3; the D gene is possibly TRBD2 (6 bases). The CDR3 region is CASSYWASASTDTQYF. CDR3 in DNA: TGTGCCAGCAGCTATTGGGCTAGCGCTAGCACAGATACGCAGTATTTT.